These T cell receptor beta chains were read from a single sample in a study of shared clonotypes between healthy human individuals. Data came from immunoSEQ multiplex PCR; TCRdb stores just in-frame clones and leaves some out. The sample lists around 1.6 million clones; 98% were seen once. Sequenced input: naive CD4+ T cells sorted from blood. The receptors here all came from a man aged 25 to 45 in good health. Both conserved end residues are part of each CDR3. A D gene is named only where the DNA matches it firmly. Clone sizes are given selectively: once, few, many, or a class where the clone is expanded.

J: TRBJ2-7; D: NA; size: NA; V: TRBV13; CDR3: CASSPTPGQLNEQYF; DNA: TGTGCCAGCAGCCCAACCCCCGGACAGCTTAACGAGCAGTACTTC
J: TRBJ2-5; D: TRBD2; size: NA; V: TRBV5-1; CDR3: CASSLRGSGSIETQYF; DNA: TGCGCCAGCAGCTTGAGGGGTAGCGGGAGTATCGAGACCCAGTACTTC
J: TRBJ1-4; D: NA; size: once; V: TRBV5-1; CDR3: CASSTGVNNEKLFF; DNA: TGCGCCAGCAGCACGGGGGTTAATAATGAAAAACTGTTTTTT
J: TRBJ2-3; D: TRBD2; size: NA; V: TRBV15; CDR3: CATSRDRGEGSDTQYF; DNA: TGTGCCACCAGCAGAGATCGGGGGGAGGGGTCCGATACGCAGTATTTT
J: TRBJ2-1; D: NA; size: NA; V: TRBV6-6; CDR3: CASSYSSEQFF; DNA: TGTGCCAGCAGTTACTCGAGTGAGCAGTTCTTC
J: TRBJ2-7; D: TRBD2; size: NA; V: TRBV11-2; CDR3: CASSLIAGSSYEQYF; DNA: TGTGCCAGCAGCTTAATAGCGGGAAGCTCCTACGAGCAGTACTTC
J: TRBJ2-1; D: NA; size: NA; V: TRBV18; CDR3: CASHWVVRGQFF; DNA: TGTGCCAGCCATTGGGTGGTGAGAGGGCAGTTCTTC
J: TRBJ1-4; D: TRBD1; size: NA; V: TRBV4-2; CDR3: CASSQEGGTATNEKLFF; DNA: TGTGCCAGCAGCCAAGAAGGAGGGACAGCAACTAATGAAAAACTGTTTTTT
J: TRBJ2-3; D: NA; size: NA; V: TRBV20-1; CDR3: CSARASDTQYF; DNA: TGCAGTGCTAGAGCATCAGATACGCAGTATTTT
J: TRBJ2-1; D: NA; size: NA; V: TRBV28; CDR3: CASSSGVSSSYNEQFF; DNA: TGTGCCAGCAGTTCAGGGGTATCGAGCTCCTACAATGAGCAGTTCTTC
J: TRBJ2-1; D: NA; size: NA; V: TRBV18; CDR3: CASSPVGRPDNEQFF; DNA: TGTGCCAGCTCACCGGTGGGCAGGCCGGACAATGAGCAGTTCTTC
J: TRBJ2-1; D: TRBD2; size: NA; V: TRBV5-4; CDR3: CASSRRGDNEQFF; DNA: TGTGCCAGCAGCCGGCGGGGGGACAATGAGCAGTTCTTC
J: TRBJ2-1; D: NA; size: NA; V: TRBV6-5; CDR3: CASSYSLGGNEQFF; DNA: TGTGCCAGCAGTTACTCCTTAGGGGGCAATGAGCAGTTCTTC
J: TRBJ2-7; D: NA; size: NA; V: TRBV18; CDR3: CASSPGIPEQYF; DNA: TGTGCCAGCTCACCAGGGATCCCCGAGCAGTACTTC
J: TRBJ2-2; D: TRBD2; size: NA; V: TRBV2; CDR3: CASSEWGGTGELFF; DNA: TGTGCCAGCAGTGAATGGGGGGGCACCGGGGAGCTGTTTTTT
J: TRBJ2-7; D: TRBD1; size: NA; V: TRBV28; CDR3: CASKYGRWGQGSYEQYF; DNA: TGTGCCAGCAAATATGGCCGGTGGGGACAGGGATCCTACGAGCAGTACTTC
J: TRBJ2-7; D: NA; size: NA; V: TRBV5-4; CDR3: CASSLMGRISLGQYF; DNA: TGTGCCAGCAGCTTGATGGGTAGAATCTCCTTAGGGCAGTACTTC
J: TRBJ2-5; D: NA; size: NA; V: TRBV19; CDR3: CASTDHPWGETQYF; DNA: TGTGCCAGTACTGATCATCCTTGGGGGGAGACCCAGTACTTC